This T cell receptor (beta chain) came from a study of shared clonotypes between healthy human individuals. Study-wide results and limits: Naive subsets usually exceeded memory subsets in estimated richness.

The germline CDR1 and CDR2 sequences are ENHRY and SYGVKD. This CDR3 spans 14 amino acids. V was pared by 6 bases and J by 6 bases, with 18 bases between. Every subset's genomic DNA went evenly onto several immunoSEQ plates. The data were produced by immunoSEQ multiplex PCR, yet TCRdb's version contains in-frame clones alone and is incomplete. Of approximately 350,000 clones listed, less than 85% were seen once; the top ten hold 10%. On this clone: The target antigen is unknown.

The sample comprised memory CD4+ T cells sorted from blood. Stated subset: CD45RA-negative fraction. This sequence originates from a man aged 30 to 45 in good health. The chain combines TRBV10-3 with TRBJ2-7, with D possibly matching TRBD1 (5 bases). Here the CDR3 reads CAIRQGTDRSEQYF. The CDR3 region has the DNA TGTGCCATCAGGCAGGGTACGGACCGGTCCGAGCAGTACTTC.